This T cell receptor beta chain is drawn from a study of immune reconstitution after stem cell transplant in scleroderma (TCRdb year 2017). V and J lose 0 bases and 2 bases, and a span of 11 bases separates them. Sequences SGHTA (CDR1) and FQGNSA (CDR2) are obtained from the germline V gene. The CDR3, cysteine through phenylalanine, is 16 amino acids long. Only CDR3 DNA is held: 48 bases, read in frame from base 1. Libraries were constructed by RT-PCR. Sequencer: Illumina MiSeq. The public reads were quality trimmed at Q25 with fastp and then assembled into clones with MiXCR by TCRdb, keeping productive beta chains. Rows with one shared CDR3 protein collapse into an entry with the most common genes and DNA. Present in this sample are 1,900 or so distinct CDR3 sequences, roughly 3.5% of which were seen just once. Of the sample, about 16% is held by the ten largest clones. This clonotype is medium-sized (0.01 to 0.1%). Its antigen is not yet known. No much larger clonotype is one base removed from it; base qualities were not supplied.

The sequence joins TRBV7-2 to TRBJ1-5; TRBD1 could be the D gene, as 6 bases match. This sequence was found in a male donor with systemic sclerosis. The specimen was taken before or after autologous hematopoietic stem cell transplantation (not recorded which). CDR3 reads: CASSLAVAGGNQPQHF. The DNA reads TGTGCCAGCAGCTTAGCGGTGGCAGGGGGCAATCAGCCCCAGCATTTT.